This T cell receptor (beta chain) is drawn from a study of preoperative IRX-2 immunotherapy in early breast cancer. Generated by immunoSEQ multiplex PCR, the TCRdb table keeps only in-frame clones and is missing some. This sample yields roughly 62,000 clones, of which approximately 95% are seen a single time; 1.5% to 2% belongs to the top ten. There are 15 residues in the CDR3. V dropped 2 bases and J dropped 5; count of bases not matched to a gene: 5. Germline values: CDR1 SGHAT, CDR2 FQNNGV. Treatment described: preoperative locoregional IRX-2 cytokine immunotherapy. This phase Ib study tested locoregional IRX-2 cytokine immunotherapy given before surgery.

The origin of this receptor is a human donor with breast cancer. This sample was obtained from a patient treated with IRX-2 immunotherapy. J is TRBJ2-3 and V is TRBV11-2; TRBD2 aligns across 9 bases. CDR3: CASSLFASGVDTQYF. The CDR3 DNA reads TGTGCCAGCAGCTTATTCGCTAGCGGGGTAGATACGCAGTATTTT.